A single sample gave rise to the 10 T cell receptor beta chains below, sequenced in a study of shared clonotypes between healthy human individuals. In the naive CD8 group, cells lacked CD45RO and were positively selected for CCR7, so terminally differentiated effector memory CD45RA+ cells were left out. Libraries were prepared by immunoSEQ multiplex PCR; TCRdb keeps only in-frame clonotypes and omits some of them. The sample carries roughly 2 million clones, about 94% recorded once. Sequencing was performed on naive CD8+ T cells sorted from blood. The origin of the receptors is a man between 18 and 35 years old in good health.

This clone occurred once. This rearrangement joins TRBV7-9 to TRBJ2-7; D might be TRBD2 (5 bases). V gave up 6 bases and J gave up 0 bases, with 18 bases separating them. Germline assignment: CDR1 SEHNR and CDR2 FQNEAQ (reference sequence). CDR3 length equals 16 residues. CDR3 bases: TGTGCCAGCAGTCTTGGGGAGAGTCAAAGCTCCTACGAGCAGTACTTC. The encoded protein is CASSLGESQSSYEQYF. Drawing the rest from reference TRBV7-9 and TRBJ2-7, the complete variable domain is DTGVSQNPRHKITKRGQNVTFRCDPISEHNRLYWYRQTLGQGPEFLTYFQNEAQLEKSRLLSDRFSAERPKGSFSTLEIQRTEQGDSAMYLCASSLGESQSSYEQYFGPGTRLTVT.

The chain recombines TRBV2 with TRBJ2-5; no reliable D call. Per the germline V gene, CDR1 is SNHLY and CDR2 is FYNNEI. Trimming stripped 3 bases from V and 1 base from J, with 6 bases between. The CDR3 is made up of 13 amino acids. The CDR3, as DNA: TGTGCCAGCAGTGAGGAGCGCCAAGAGACCCAGTACTTC. The encoded protein is CASSEERQETQYF.

The J gene is TRBJ2-2, the V gene TRBV27; 8 nucleotides match TRBD1. J gave up 5 bases and V 1 base, and 6 bases lay outside the gene matches. There are 16 residues in the CDR3. Germline V gives CDR1 MNHEY, CDR2 SMNVEV (reference sequence). The DNA of the CDR3 is TGTGCCAGCAGTTTATTTTCAGGGGGCGCGACCGGGGAGCTGTTTTTT. Translating gives CASSLFSGGATGELFF.

The chain combines TRBV19 with TRBJ2-3; D is perhaps TRBD2 (6 bases). Trimming left V 2 bases short and J 4 bases short, with 16 bases between. Germline assignment: CDR1 LNHDA and CDR2 SQIVND (reference sequence). The CDR3 covers 16 residues. CDR3 amino acids: CASSIKLGRFADTQYF. CDR3 in DNA: TGTGCCAGTAGTATAAAACTAGGGAGGTTTGCAGATACGCAGTATTTT.

The chain combines TRBV27 with TRBJ2-1; the match to TRBD2 covers 9 bases. The CDR3 has 17 amino acids. With 3 bases clipped from V and 8 bases from J, the junction kept 14 bases outside the gene matches. Looked up from germline, CDR1 is MNHEY and CDR2 is SMNVEV (reference sequence). CDR3 amino acids: CASSFSSHLAGVDEQFF. The DNA for the CDR3 is TGTGCCAGCAGTTTCTCCTCTCATTTAGCGGGAGTCGATGAGCAGTTCTTC.

For this clone: The sample carries other DNA sequences with the same CDR3. V gene TRBV5-1 combines with J gene TRBJ2-1, with 7 bases matching TRBD2. Losses at the gene ends were 2 bases for V and 0 bases for J; bases not matched to a gene: 2. The CDR3 extends over 15 amino acids. Germline loops: CDR1 SGHRS, CDR2 YFSETQ. The CDR3 region has the DNA TGCGCCAGCAGCTTAACTAGCGACTCCTACAATGAGCAGTTCTTC. This translates into CASSLTSDSYNEQFF.

Turning to this clone: Sequence at one end of the junction differs from germline and may be a read error. The rearrangement links TRBV27 to TRBJ1-1; TRBD1 matches 7 bases. The germline CDR1 and CDR2 sequences are MNHEY and SMNVEV (reference sequence). This CDR3 is 12 amino acids long. CDR3 loop: CASSTGGTEPSF. In DNA form, the CDR3 reads TGTGCCAGCAGCACCGGAGGGACAGAGCCTTCCTTT.

As concerns this clone: A read error may explain this, as a much larger clone is one base away. The J gene is TRBJ1-1, the V gene TRBV29-1; D unresolved. Trimming removed 6 bases at V and 1 base at J, with 9 bases between. This CDR3 comprises 12 residues. Germline-derived CDR1 and CDR2 are SQVTM and ANQGSEA. As DNA, the CDR3 is TGCAGCGTCGAACTCCAGAACACTGAAGCTTTCTTT. Translating gives CSVELQNTEAFF.

Note on this clone: Other DNA sequences in this specimen translate into the identical CDR3. The chain combines TRBV9 with TRBJ2-5; TRBD1 agrees at 7 bases. CDR3 size: 14 residues. The V segment lost 3 bases and the J segment 2 bases; nucleotides outside the gene matches: 4. CDR1 SGDLS and CDR2 YYNGEE come from the germline V gene. CDR3 bases: TGTGCCAGCAGCGCCGGGACAGCACAAGAGACCCAGTACTTC. Amino acid sequence: CASSAGTAQETQYF.

The chain uses TRBV14 and TRBJ2-5, with TRBD1 matching over 9 bases. This CDR3 spans 16 amino acids. V was clipped by 1 base and J by 4 bases; unmatched bases: 7. Germline-derived CDR1 and CDR2 are SGHDN and FVKESK. The CDR3: CASSQGPTGGGETQYF. As DNA, the CDR3 is TGTGCCAGCAGCCAAGGGCCGACAGGGGGTGGAGAGACCCAGTACTTC.